The sequence of this T cell receptor beta chain was determined in a study of T cells in Graves' hyperthyroidism and ophthalmopathy (dated by TCRdb to about 2019). Concerning the study at large: Peripheral blood was sampled at the time of initial diagnosis, prior to any treatment. To identify distinguishing TCR V-J signatures, a discovery cohort of around 100 patients was used, comprising some 45 with Graves' ophthalmopathy and around 60 with stable Graves' hyperthyroidism. An independent validation cohort of under 20 hyperthyroidism patients and approximately 16 patients who later progressed to ophthalmopathy tested prospective prediction of ophthalmopathy. The 100 or so discovery patients were randomly split 7:3 into training and test sets. In addition, the study compared T-cell repertoires in thyroid tissue and in blood from about 6 Graves' hyperthyroidism patients. Following sampling, methimazole starting at 30 mg daily was given to hyperthyroidism patients, and high-dose intravenous methylprednisolone was given to ophthalmopathy patients. The paper reports TCR Vbeta CDR3 sequencing of roughly 140 peripheral blood samples: fewer than 50 ophthalmopathy, about 75 hyperthyroidism and 17 progressor patients.

A patient counted as having stable Graves' hyperthyroidism if no progression to ophthalmopathy occurred over 18 months of follow-up. Hyperthyroidism patients were aged 18 to 65 years and newly diagnosed, with disease duration of less than 2 months. The study excluded patients with uncontrolled infections, other autoimmune diseases, pregnancy or lactation. Diagnoses were established on the basis of clinical symptoms, serum thyroxine and TRAb, thyroid ultrasound, and orbital computed tomography. Ficoll-Paque density gradient centrifugation was used to isolate PBMCs from about 10 ml of fresh peripheral blood. Trizol reagent was used to extract total RNA, and RNA quality was then checked on an Agilent 2100 Bioanalyzer. The paper as a whole reports these results and caveats: Sample size was not statistically predetermined, and blinding of investigators to group allocation was not performed. In validation, progression to ophthalmopathy was predicted by the model with around 70% sensitivity and 72.22% specificity, a median of about 6 months before onset. A model built on a 13 V-J signature distinguished ophthalmopathy from stable hyperthyroidism, reaching over 85% sensitivity and about 81% specificity in cross-validation and 80%/75% in testing. Most expanded thyroid clonotypes (frequency above 0.001) were also detected in blood, a finding suggesting that blood repertoires may reflect thyroid immune responses.

CDR1 and CDR2, per the germline V gene, are SGDLS and YYNGEE. V and J are trimmed by 4 bases and 7 bases, and the gene matches miss 10 bases of the junction. The CDR3 starts with the cysteine, ends with the phenylalanine, and has 15 residues. Just CDR3 DNA is preserved here, 45 bases in frame from base 1. The TCR beta CDR3 regions were amplified from the RNA transcripts. For the first round of RT-PCR on the TCR CDR3, the HTBI primer set was used together with the Qiagen OneStep RT-PCR kit. A second multiplex PCR round built the libraries, followed by size selection and purification. Libraries were sequenced paired-end with 100 bp reads on an Illumina HiSeq2000. As for the original processing: SOAPnuke was used to process the raw data, removing reads that contained adapters or uncalled bases, had a mean Phred below 15, or lacked an exact match to the constant primer or identifier. COPE v1.2.5 was used to merge the high-quality paired reads, and each unique nucleotide sequence was defined as a clonotype. Clonotypes were aligned to IMGT TRBV, TRBD and TRBJ reference segments using MiTCR v1.1. Analysis was restricted to V-J combinations with a frequency above 0.0001, which covered just over 98% of repertoires. The TCS score was defined as F50 (clonal expansion) divided by E x V (chaos), with BLOSUM62-based TCRdist calculated between CDR3 peptides within each V-J. Welch's t-statistics and random forest reduced approximately 520 V-J features to 13, which were used in a naive Bayes classifier (R e1071). Through fastp at Q25 and MiXCR, TCRdb rebuilt clones from the public reads, retaining in-frame beta chains. Merged by CDR3 protein, the rows form single entries marked with the most common genes and DNA. The V and J calls here are based on TCRdb, not the publication. Across this sample there are about 710,000 distinct CDR3 sequences, with about 15% seen only once. Roughly 8% of the sample comes from the top ten.

A word on this clonotype: Its antigen remains undetermined. No much larger clonotype is one base removed from it; base qualities were not supplied.

The origin of this receptor is a man aged 18 to 29 with Graves' hyperthyroidism. Sequencing was done on a sample of blood. The chain is encoded by TRBV9 joined to TRBJ2-1; 8 bases in the junction line up with TRBD2. The nucleotide sequence is given as TGTGCCAGCAGCAGTTCGGGACTAGTGGGAAATGAGCAGTTCTTC. This gives the protein CASSSSGLVGNEQFF.